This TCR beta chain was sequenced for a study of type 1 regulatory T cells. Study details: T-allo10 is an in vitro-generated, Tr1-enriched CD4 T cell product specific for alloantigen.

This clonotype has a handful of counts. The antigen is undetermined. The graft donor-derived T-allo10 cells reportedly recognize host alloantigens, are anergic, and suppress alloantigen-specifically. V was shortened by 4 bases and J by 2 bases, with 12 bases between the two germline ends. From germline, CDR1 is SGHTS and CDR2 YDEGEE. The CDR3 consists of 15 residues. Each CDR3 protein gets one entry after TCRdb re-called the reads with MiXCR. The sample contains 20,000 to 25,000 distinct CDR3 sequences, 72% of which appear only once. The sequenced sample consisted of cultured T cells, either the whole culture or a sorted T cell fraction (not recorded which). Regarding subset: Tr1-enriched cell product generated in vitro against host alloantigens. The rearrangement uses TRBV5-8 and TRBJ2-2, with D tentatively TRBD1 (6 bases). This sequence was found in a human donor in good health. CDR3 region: CASSPWDTNTGELFF. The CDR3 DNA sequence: TGTGCCAGCAGCCCTTGGGACACCAACACCGGGGAGCTGTTTTTT.